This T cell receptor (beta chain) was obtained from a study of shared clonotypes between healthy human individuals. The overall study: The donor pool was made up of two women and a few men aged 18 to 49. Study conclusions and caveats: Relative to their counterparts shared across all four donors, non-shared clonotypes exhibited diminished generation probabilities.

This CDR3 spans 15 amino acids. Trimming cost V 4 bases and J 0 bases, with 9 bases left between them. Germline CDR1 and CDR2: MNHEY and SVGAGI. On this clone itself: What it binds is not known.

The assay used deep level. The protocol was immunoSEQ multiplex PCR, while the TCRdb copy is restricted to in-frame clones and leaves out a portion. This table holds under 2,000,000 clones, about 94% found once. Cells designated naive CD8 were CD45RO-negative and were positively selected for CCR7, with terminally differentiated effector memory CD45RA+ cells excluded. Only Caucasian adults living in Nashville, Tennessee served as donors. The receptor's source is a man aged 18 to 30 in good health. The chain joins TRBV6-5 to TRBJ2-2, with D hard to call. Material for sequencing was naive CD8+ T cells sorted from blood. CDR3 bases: TGTGCCAGCAGTTCAGCCCCGTCGAACACCGGGGAGCTGTTTTTT. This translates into CASSSAPSNTGELFF.